The following is a T cell receptor (beta chain) sequence with its context. In the source study's methods: Nucleated cell number was recorded as an estimate derived from reference gene primer amplification. Generated by immunoSEQ multiplex PCR, the TCRdb table keeps only in-frame clones and is missing some. V, J and clone size reflect that table, while D and trimming were determined from the DNA. The sample yields 300,000 to 350,000 clones, 90% seen once. The Seattle patients joined while their infection was active and were tracked longitudinally afterward. The sample comes from a study of blood T cell repertoires in COVID-19. Looking at the study overall: Specimens from acute and convalescent COVID-19 originated in the United States, Italy and Spain.

The CDR3 length is 15 residues. Trimming at V came to 1 base and at J to 8 bases, leaving 2 bases not matched to a gene. Germline V lookup: CDR1 ENHRY, CDR2 SYGVKD. The rearrangement joins TRBV10-3 to TRBJ1-6, with TRBD1 matching over 10 bases. What was sequenced was peripheral blood. The clonotype was recovered from a woman in her 40s with COVID-19, enrolled during active disease. The CDR3 region is CAISELDRGDSPLHF. CDR3 coding DNA: TGTGCCATCAGTGAGTTGGACAGGGGGGATTCACCCCTCCACTTT.